These 27 T cell receptor beta chains share one sample of origin, sequenced in a study of OX40 agonist ivuxolimab in advanced cancers. Sequencing used immunoSEQ multiplex PCR; TCRdb keeps in-frame clones, though not all of them. Found here are about 60,000 clones, more than 70% of them singletons; the top ten hold more than 6.5%. This sample comprised CD4+ or CD8+ T cells sorted from blood, obtained in a trial of the OX40 agonist ivuxolimab. The receptors were gathered from an adult with an advanced solid tumor such as melanoma, head and neck, liver or kidney cancer.

V and J are TRBV9 and TRBJ2-1; D remains ambiguous. Germline values: CDR1 SGDLS, CDR2 YYNGEE. Trimming took 5 bases from V and 2 from J, leaving 11 bases between them. This CDR3 has 14 amino acids. CDR3 loop: CASRVGLTYNEQFF. In DNA form, the CDR3 reads TGTGCCAGCAGGGTCGGGCTGACCTACAATGAGCAGTTCTTC.

The V gene is TRBV7-8, the J gene TRBJ1-1, with TRBD1 identical over 9 bases. V gave up 2 bases and J gave up 0 bases; unmatched junction bases: 16. Germline loops: CDR1 SGHVS, CDR2 FQNEAQ. This CDR3 is 20 amino acids long. CDR3 DNA: TGTGCCAGCAGCTTACGTTTCGTAACAGGGGGCTTGGGGGTGAACACTGAAGCTTTCTTT. The encoded protein is CASSLRFVTGGLGVNTEAFF.

The chain employs TRBV28 and TRBJ2-7, with 9 bases fitting TRBD1. From germline, CDR1 is MDHEN and CDR2 SYDVKM. After removal of 3 bases from V and 8 bases from J, the junction contained 17 bases not matched to a gene. This CDR3 has 17 amino acids. CDR3 region: CASSFPYDRGVSHKQYF. The CDR3 DNA follows: TGTGCCAGCAGTTTTCCATACGACAGGGGGGTCTCCCACAAGCAGTACTTC.

The V gene is TRBV5-4, the J gene TRBJ2-1; D may be TRBD1 (6 bases). This CDR3 spans 15 amino acids. Trimming took 0 bases from V and 5 from J, leaving 12 bases between them. Germline V CDR1 and CDR2: SGHNT, YYREEE (reference sequence). CDR3 in DNA: TGTGCCAGCAGCTTGGGAGACAGGACCGACAATGAGCAGTTCTTC. Its protein is CASSLGDRTDNEQFF.

This clone was seen a handful of times. CDR3 nucleotide sequence: TGCAGCGTCCTACAGGGGTTCAATGAGCAGTTCTTC. Translating it yields CSVLQGFNEQFF. The V and J genes are TRBV29-1 and TRBJ2-1; 7 nucleotides align to TRBD1. V shed 6 bases and J 6 bases; nucleotides not matched to a gene: 5. The CDR3 has 12 residues. In germline, CDR1 is SQVTM, CDR2 ANQGSEA.

The V and J genes are TRBV11-2 and TRBJ1-1, with no clear D. V shed 0 bases and J shed 4 bases, with 6 bases lying between them. Germline CDR1 is SGHAT and CDR2 is FQNNGV. CDR3 length: 13 amino acids. CDR3 amino acids: CASSLDGSTEAFF. As DNA, the CDR3 is TGTGCCAGCAGCTTAGATGGGAGCACTGAAGCTTTCTTT.

This sequence joins TRBV5-1 and TRBJ2-3, with a possible D match to TRBD2 (6 bases). V lost 4 bases and J lost 6, with 27 bases in between. Germline V lookup: CDR1 SGHRS, CDR2 YFSETQ. This CDR3 comprises 18 residues. CDR3 residues: CASSLESGRDFLGDTQYF. In DNA form, the CDR3 reads TGCGCCAGCAGCCTCGAGTCTGGCCGGGACTTCCTGGGGGATACGCAGTATTTT.

The chain uses TRBV28 and TRBJ1-4; no definite D call. Germline V gene lookup returns CDR1 MDHEN and CDR2 SYDVKM. Trimming cost V 2 bases and J 0 bases, with 10 bases left between them. The length of the CDR3 is 16 residues. The CDR3 bases are TGTGCCAGCAGTTTAACAAGGGTTGCAACTAATGAAAAACTGTTTTTT. It translates to CASSLTRVATNEKLFF.

The CDR3 loop reads CASSLNNGNTQYF. CDR3 DNA: TGCGCCAGCAGCTTGAACAACGGGAATACGCAGTATTTT. The chain combines TRBV5-1 with TRBJ2-3; tentatively, D is TRBD2 (5 bases). This CDR3 region has 13 residues. Germline V lookup: CDR1 SGHRS, CDR2 YFSETQ. Deletions cut 1 base from V and 7 bases from J, with 10 bases between.

The chain recombines TRBV28 with TRBJ2-7; D is uncertain. Per germline, CDR1 MDHEN and CDR2 SYDVKM. The CDR3 spans 12 residues. V lost 5 bases and J lost 9, with 14 bases in between. CDR3: CASSLLTGRQYF. The CDR3 DNA follows: TGTGCCAGCAGTCTCCTGACGGGCCGGCAGTACTTC. The variable domain in full, completed from reference TRBV28 and TRBJ2-7, reads DVKVTQSSRYLVKRTGEKVFLECVQDMDHENMFWYRQDPGLGLRLIYFSYDVKMKEKGDIPEGYSVSREKKERFSLILESASTNQTSMYLCASSLLTGRQYFGPGTRLTVT.

The gene calls are TRBV10-3 and TRBJ2-7; the match to TRBD2 covers 14 bases. The CDR3 runs 17 residues. CDR1 and CDR2 from the germline V gene are ENHRY and SYGVKD. V shed 6 bases and J 3 bases; nucleotides not matched to a gene: 10. The CDR3 coding sequence is TGTGCCATCAGGGGGACTAGCGGGAGTAAAGGGGACTACGAGCAGTACTTC. Residues: CAIRGTSGSKGDYEQYF.

This clone was seen a single time. This chain links TRBV5-4 with TRBJ1-6; possible D gene TRBD1, 5 bases. V was trimmed by 7 bases and J by 1 base, leaving 15 bases between them. CDR1 SGHNT and CDR2 YYREEE come from the germline V gene (reference sequence). The CDR3 is 16 residues long. The CDR3 DNA is TGTGCCAGCGGGCCTGGGCAGGGATCCTATAATTCACCCCTCCACTTT. This codes for CASGPGQGSYNSPLHF.

The V call is TRBV27, the J call TRBJ1-1; no reliable D call. The CDR3 has 12 residues. The V end was cut by 10 bases, the J end by 5 bases, with 14 bases between. Looked up from germline, CDR1 is MNHEY and CDR2 is SMNVEV (reference sequence). In DNA form, the CDR3 reads TGTGCCAACCGAAGGCTCCAGACTGAAGCTTTCTTT. Translation: CANRRLQTEAFF.

The chain links TRBV9 to TRBJ2-2; D ambiguous. Germline-derived CDR1 and CDR2 are SGDLS and YYNGEE. The V gene lost 6 bases and the J gene lost 0 bases, with 9 bases spanning the gap. The CDR3 extends over 14 amino acids. In DNA, the CDR3 is TGTGCCAGCACCCCCGCAGCGAACACCGGGGAGCTGTTTTTT. Amino acids: CASTPAANTGELFF.

This chain uses TRBV28 with TRBJ1-1; the D gene is possibly TRBD1 (6 bases). V was clipped by 7 bases and J by 4 bases, with 28 bases between them. Germline lookup yields CDR1 MDHEN and CDR2 SYDVKM. CDR3 length: 18 amino acids. As DNA, the CDR3 is TGTGCCAGCATCTCGCGGAGGGGGGCCGCGAACGTGGGCACTGAAGCTTTCTTT. Its protein product is CASISRRGAANVGTEAFF.

This rearrangement joins TRBV2 to TRBJ2-7; D is unresolved. Between the trimmed V and J ends, which lost 4 bases and 5 bases, there was a span of 6 bases. The germline V gene has CDR1 SNHLY and CDR2 FYNNEI. This CDR3 has 11 amino acids. CDR3 DNA sequence: TGTGCCAGCAGTGCTGTGGACGAGCAGTACTTC. Translating gives CASSAVDEQYF.

This clone was found a few times. The chain employs TRBV7-3 and TRBJ1-1, with D possibly TRBD1 on 6 matching bases. This CDR3 has 14 residues. V lost 4 bases and J lost 1, with 10 bases in between. Per the germline V gene, CDR1 is SGHTA and CDR2 is FQGTGA. The DNA of the CDR3 is TGTGCCAGCAGCTCCGGACAGTCGAACACTGAAGCTTTCTTT. Protein sequence: CASSSGQSNTEAFF.

This chain connects TRBV5-1 to TRBJ2-5; 8 positions agree with TRBD1. The J segment lost 2 bases and the V segment lost 0 bases, leaving 6 bases of the junction unmatched. The CDR3 is 16 residues long. Per germline, CDR1 SGHRS and CDR2 YFSETQ. CDR3 nucleotides: TGCGCCAGCAGCTTGGACGGGACAGGCGATCAAGAGACCCAGTACTTC. Its translation is CASSLDGTGDQETQYF.

This clone was detected once. This chain connects TRBV10-1 to TRBJ2-7, with D possibly being TRBD2 (6 bases). With 8 bases removed from V and 3 bases from J, the gap between germline ends came to 11 bases. This CDR3 is built from 12 residues. Germline loops: CDR1 WNHNN, CDR2 SYGVQD (reference sequence). The CDR3, as DNA: TGCGCCAGCCCCCGGGGGAGCTACGAGCAGTACTTC. Translation gives CASPRGSYEQYF.

V is TRBV19 and J is TRBJ1-4; D may be TRBD1 (6 bases). The CDR3 totals 12 residues. The V gene's germline CDR1 is LNHDA and CDR2 SQIVND (reference sequence). Trimming took 8 bases from V and 7 from J, leaving 11 bases between them. DNA of the CDR3: TGTGCCAGTGGCCGCAGGGGTGAAAAACTGTTTTTT. As protein: CASGRRGEKLFF.

The chain couples TRBV27 to TRBJ1-5; 7 bases fit TRBD1. The CDR3 runs to 15 residues. V gave up 8 bases and J gave up 3 bases; unmatched junction bases: 10. Germline V gene sequence: CDR1 MNHEY, CDR2 SMNVEV (reference sequence). The CDR3 reads CASATVQGSNQPQHF. The CDR3 DNA follows: TGTGCCAGCGCGACGGTACAGGGGTCCAATCAGCCCCAGCATTTT.

This rearrangement joins TRBV7-3 to TRBJ2-7; possibly TRBD1 or TRBD2 for D (5 bases each). CDR1 is SGHTA and CDR2 is FQGTGA in the germline V gene. V was cut by 5 bases and J by 9 bases, with 17 bases left in between. CDR3 size: 13 residues. CDR3 DNA sequence: TGTGCCAGCAGCGTCGACAGAGGGAACGCGCAGTACTTC. Translating gives CASSVDRGNAQYF.

The chain links TRBV4-1 to TRBJ2-4, with D unclear. CDR1 is MGHRA, CDR2 YSYEKL, per germline. The CDR3 consists of 16 residues. V dropped 3 bases and J dropped 0 bases, with 12 bases sitting between them. The CDR3: CASSQVSTLAKNIQYF. DNA of the CDR3: TGCGCCAGCAGCCAGGTATCCACGCTAGCCAAAAACATTCAGTACTTC.

Note on this clone: One end of the junction varies from germline; a read error may be responsible. This sequence joins TRBV7-7 and TRBJ2-1; 10 nucleotides match TRBD1. CDR1 is SSHAT, CDR2 FNYEAQ, per germline (reference sequence). The CDR3 has 20 amino acids. The CDR3 DNA follows: TGTGCTAGCAGCTCCGGGCCGGGACAGGGGAGTCGCGGGAGCTACAATGAGCAGTTCTTC. This codes for CASSSGPGQGSRGSYNEQFF.

This clone was observed a handful of times. The V call is TRBV14, the J call TRBJ2-7, with 9 nucleotides matching TRBD2. CDR1 is SGHDN, CDR2 FVKESK, per germline. The CDR3 has 15 residues. J lost 9 bases, V lost 2 bases, and 11 bases had no gene match. The CDR3 DNA reads TGTGCCAGCAGCCAATACGCGGGAGGGACAACTCCGCAGTACTTC. Encoded protein: CASSQYAGGTTPQYF.

V is TRBV27 and J is TRBJ2-7; 8 nucleotides match TRBD2. CDR3 length: 15 residues. V shed 6 bases and J 4 bases; nucleotides not matched to a gene: 11. Germline V gives CDR1 MNHEY, CDR2 SMNVEV (reference sequence). The CDR3 DNA follows: TGTGCCAGCAGGAGAGCGGGACTAGGAGAATACGAGCAGTACTTC. This encodes CASRRAGLGEYEQYF.

The genes are TRBV7-2 and TRBJ2-7; D not resolved. Germline lookup yields CDR1 SGHTA and CDR2 FQGNSA. This CDR3 spans 12 amino acids. Between the trimmed V and J ends, which lost 5 bases and 8 bases, there was a span of 13 bases. Written as DNA, the CDR3 is TGTGCCAGCAGCGAAAGGTTAACCAAGCAGTACTTC. Translated, it gives CASSERLTKQYF.